The present T cell receptor beta chain was sequenced within a study of blood T cell repertoires in COVID-19. Whole-study context: The United States, Italy and Spain were the sources of the acute and convalescent COVID-19 samples. Nucleic acid was either cDNA or gDNA, and it came from T cells, B-cell-depleted T cells, or PBMCs.

The CDR3 spans 17 residues. J was trimmed by 3 bases and V by 2 bases; bases with no gene match: 12. Germline values: CDR1 MNHEY, CDR2 SMNVEV (reference sequence). Per the original data handling: The authors estimated nucleated cell counts from reference gene primer amplification. Assay: immunoSEQ multiplex PCR; the TCRdb copy retains only in-frame clones and omits some. V, J and clone size were drawn from that table, and D and trimming were deduced from the DNA. Among about 160,000 clones, 70% to 85% were seen once, and the ten largest hold around a fifth. At least ten counts were recorded for this clone.

The material sequenced was peripheral blood. This sequence originates from an elderly woman with acute or convalescent COVID-19. This chain uses TRBV27 with TRBJ2-7; 8 nucleotides align to TRBD2. The CDR3 here is CASSLRPRGSGNYEQYF. CDR3 nucleotides: TGTGCCAGCAGTTTACGACCCCGGGGTAGCGGGAACTACGAGCAGTACTTC.